A single sample is the source of the 8 T cell receptor beta chains below, sequenced in a study of vaccination and CD4 T cells after COVID-19. Described treatment: roughly 11-day PBMC culture with coronavirus spike peptide pools or control peptides (ViraFEST assay). The assay that was used to sequence DNA from cultured CD4+ T cells was the Oncomine TCR Beta short-read assay. TCRdb used MiXCR to reprocess the PCR reads, holding one entry per CDR3 protein. The sample contains about 17,000 distinct CDR3 sequences, about three fifths of which appear only once. Antigens for these TCRs are unknown. Material: CD4+ T cells from blood, cultured in vitro. These receptors all stem from a human donor who had recovered from COVID-19.

This clonotype was seen just once. V and J are TRBV5-1 and TRBJ2-1, with 10 bases fitting TRBD1. CDR1 and CDR2 from the germline V gene are SGHRS and YFSETQ. V lost 7 bases, J lost 2 bases, and 9 bases stayed unmatched. The CDR3 is made up of 16 amino acids. The CDR3 sequence: CASGYGTGVAYNEQFF. CDR3 coding DNA: TGCGCCAGCGGATACGGGACAGGGGTGGCCTACAATGAGCAGTTCTTC. Supplemented by reference TRBV5-1 and TRBJ2-1, the full variable domain reads KAGVTQTPRYLIKTRGQQVTLSCSPISGHRSVSWYQQTPGQGLQFLFEYFSETQRNKGNFPGRFSGRQFSNSRSEMNVSTLELGDSALYLCASGYGTGVAYNEQFFGPGTRLTVL.

The chain recombines TRBV30 with TRBJ1-5; TRBD1 matches at 7 bases. Trimming removed 0 bases from V and 0 bases from J; junction bases left unmatched: 8. CDR1 and CDR2 (germline): GTSNPN, SVGIG (reference sequence). This CDR3 is built from 17 residues. CDR3 region: CAWSVDRTRYSNQPQHF. CDR3 nucleotides: TGTGCCTGGAGTGTGGACAGGACCCGATATAGCAATCAGCCCCAGCATTTT.

This clonotype was detected only a few times. The chain combines TRBV30 with TRBJ1-6; TRBD1 is a possible D gene (5 bases). Germline CDR1 reads GTSNPN; CDR2 reads SVGIG (reference sequence). CDR3 length: 12 amino acids. Trimming took off 3 bases at V and 15 bases at J, with 15 bases between the two ends. The CDR3 region is CAWRLQVGHLHF. Written as DNA, the CDR3 is TGTGCCTGGAGACTACAGGTCGGTCACCTCCACTTT.

The chain joins TRBV20-1 to TRBJ2-5, with TRBD2 matching 10 bases. Germline CDR1 reads DFQATT; CDR2 reads SNEGSKA (reference sequence). Trimming removed 3 bases from V and 6 bases from J; junction bases left unmatched: 4. The CDR3 extends over 13 amino acids. The CDR3 here is CSASPSGGQTQYF. The CDR3 DNA follows: TGCAGTGCTAGTCCTAGCGGGGGACAGACCCAGTACTTC.

This chain connects TRBV2 to TRBJ2-1; 12 bases fit TRBD2. Germline CDR1 SNHLY, CDR2 FYNNEI. This CDR3 has 15 amino acids. Trimming at V came to 6 bases and at J to 5 bases, leaving 5 bases not matched to a gene. The CDR3 region is CASRKRLAGDNEQFF. In nucleotides, the CDR3 is TGTGCCAGCAGGAAGAGACTAGCGGGAGACAATGAGCAGTTCTTC.

The rearrangement joins TRBV19 to TRBJ2-3, with D possibly called TRBD1 or TRBD2 (5 bases each). This CDR3 has 14 amino acids. Germline V lookup: CDR1 LNHDA, CDR2 SQIVND (reference sequence). V lost 3 bases and J 6 bases, leaving 13 bases between the germline ends. The CDR3 DNA reads TGTGCCAGTAGTATTGGGGGTAATTCGGATACGCAGTATTTT. Its protein product is CASSIGGNSDTQYF.

For the CDR3, the DNA is TGTGCCAGCTCACAGGGAAATTCACCCCTCCACTTT. It specifies CASSQGNSPLHF. The V gene is TRBV18, the J gene TRBJ1-6; D is undetermined. Between the trimmed V and J ends, which lost 4 bases and 7 bases, there was a span of 5 bases. Germline V gene sequence: CDR1 KGHSH, CDR2 LQKENI. The CDR3 totals 12 residues.

There are a few counts of this clonotype. The genes are TRBV4-1 and TRBJ1-5, with unresolved D. Trimming left V 2 bases short and J 7 bases short, with 18 bases between. The CDR3 sequence is 16 residues long. CDR1 and CDR2 (germline): MGHRA, YSYEKL. This chain's CDR3 is CASSQIPGLGIQPQHF. The CDR3, as DNA: TGCGCCAGCAGCCAAATCCCGGGGTTGGGAATCCAGCCCCAGCATTTT.